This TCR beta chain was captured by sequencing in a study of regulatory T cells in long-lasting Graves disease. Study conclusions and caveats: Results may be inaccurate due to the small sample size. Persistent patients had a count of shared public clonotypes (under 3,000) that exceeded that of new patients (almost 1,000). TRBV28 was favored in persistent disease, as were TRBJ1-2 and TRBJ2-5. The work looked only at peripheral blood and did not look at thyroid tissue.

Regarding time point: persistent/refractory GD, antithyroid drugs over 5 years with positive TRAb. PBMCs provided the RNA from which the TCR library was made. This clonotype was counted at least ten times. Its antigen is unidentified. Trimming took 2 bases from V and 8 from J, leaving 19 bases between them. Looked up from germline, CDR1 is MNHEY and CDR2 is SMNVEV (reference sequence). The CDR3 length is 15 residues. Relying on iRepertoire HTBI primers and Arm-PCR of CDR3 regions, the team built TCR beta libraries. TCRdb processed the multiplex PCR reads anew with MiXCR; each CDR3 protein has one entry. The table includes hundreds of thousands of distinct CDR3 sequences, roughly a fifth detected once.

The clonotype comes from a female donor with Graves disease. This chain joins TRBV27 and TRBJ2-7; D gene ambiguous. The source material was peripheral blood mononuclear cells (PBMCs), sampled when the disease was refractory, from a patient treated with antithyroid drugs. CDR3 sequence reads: CASSLKTSSPTKQYF. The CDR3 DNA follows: TGTGCCAGCAGTTTAAAGACATCGTCTCCTACGAAGCAGTACTTC.